This T cell receptor (beta chain) was observed in a study of T cell responses to AZD1222 COVID-19 vaccine. Clones were read by immunoSEQ multiplex PCR, and TCRdb kept only the in-frame ones, dropping some. This table has roughly 100,000 clones, nearly 90% appearing once. Regarding the study as a whole: A mostly white British donor set with more females was recruited, and clonal diversity was possibly underestimated.

The CDR3 totals 16 residues. V was pared by 4 bases and J by 9 bases, with 22 bases between. Germline V gene lookup returns CDR1 LNHDA and CDR2 SQIVND (reference sequence). As concerns this clone: Its matching antigen is unknown.

This chain joins TRBV19 and TRBJ2-1; TRBD2 might be the D (6 bases). Source: peripheral blood, taken on day 0 of AZD1222 vaccination. The sequence came from an adult in good health. CDR3 nucleotides: TGTGCCAGTAGTAGGGACCTCGACGGGGGAGCCAGTGAGCAGTTCTTC. This translates into CASSRDLDGGASEQFF.